Presented here are 22 T cell receptor beta chains from one specimen sequenced in a study of cytomegalovirus exposure and HLA in healthy donors. It was with 60 Vbeta and 13 Jbeta primers that the PCR ran. Repertoires were generated with immunoSEQ multiplex PCR, while TCRdb's copy carries only in-frame clones and drops some. Among 100,000 or so clones listed, 77% were seen once. Sequenced input: PBMCs. Receptors were obtained from a woman between 35 and 50 years old in good health and CMV-seropositive.

The rearrangement joins TRBV7-2 to TRBJ1-1; 7 bases match TRBD1. CDR3 length: 17 residues. Germline-derived CDR1 and CDR2 are SGHTA and FQGNSA. Trimming removed 2 bases from V and 2 bases from J; junction bases left unmatched: 11. The CDR3 is CASSLFPSTGFNTEAFF. As DNA, the CDR3 is TGTGCCAGCAGCTTATTTCCCTCGACAGGGTTTAACACTGAAGCTTTCTTT.

V usage is TRBV27 and J usage is TRBJ2-1; 7 nucleotides line up with TRBD2. Germline CDR1 and CDR2: MNHEY and SMNVEV (reference sequence). CDR3 length equals 16 residues. V lost 3 bases to trimming and J lost 0 bases; unmatched junction nucleotides: 5. As DNA, the CDR3 is TGTGCCAGCAGTTTTCTAGCGGTAAGCTCCTACAATGAGCAGTTCTTC. Protein product: CASSFLAVSSYNEQFF.

The rearrangement joins TRBV6-5 to TRBJ1-5; maybe TRBD1 (6 bases). Looked up from germline, CDR1 is MNHEY and CDR2 is SVGAGI. V dropped 5 bases and J dropped 3 bases, with 8 bases sitting between them. This CDR3 comprises 13 residues. The DNA for the CDR3 is TGTGCCAGCAGTAGGACAGTCAATCAGCCCCAGCATTTT. Protein product: CASSRTVNQPQHF.

The gene calls are TRBV5-1 and TRBJ2-5; 9 positions match TRBD2. Trimming removed 0 bases from V and 6 bases from J; junction bases left unmatched: 6. The CDR3 runs 15 residues. In germline, CDR1 is SGHRS, CDR2 YFSETQ. As DNA, the CDR3 is TGCGCCAGCAGCTTGGTGGCTAGCGGGGTTCAGACCCAGTACTTC. This encodes CASSLVASGVQTQYF.

V and J are TRBV4-2 and TRBJ2-7; D gene unclear. CDR3 length equals 17 residues. In germline, CDR1 is LGHNA, CDR2 YNFKEQ. Trimming took 0 bases from V and 0 from J, leaving 15 bases between them. For the CDR3, the DNA is TGTGCCAGCAGCCAAGATGAGGCCGTCGTAAACTCCTACGAGCAGTACTTC. Translating gives CASSQDEAVVNSYEQYF.

This sequence joins TRBV2 and TRBJ2-3, with 8 nucleotides matching TRBD2. V was pared by 10 bases and J by 5 bases, with 8 bases of the junction left unmatched. This CDR3 has 13 amino acids. The germline V gene has CDR1 SNHLY and CDR2 FYNNEI. The CDR3 sequence is CATWGLDKDTQYF. The CDR3 coding sequence is TGTGCCACCTGGGGACTAGACAAAGATACGCAGTATTTT.

The chain recombines TRBV2 with TRBJ1-1; tentative D call: TRBD1 (6 bases). The CDR3 has 12 amino acids. V was trimmed by 11 bases and J by 4 bases, leaving 14 bases between them. From germline, CDR1 is SNHLY and CDR2 FYNNEI. The CDR3 spells CACSGVGTEAFF. The CDR3 DNA reads as TGTGCCTGCTCAGGGGTGGGCACTGAAGCTTTCTTT.

The chain joins TRBV4-2 to TRBJ1-1, with D possibly being TRBD1 (6 bases). Germline V gene sequence: CDR1 LGHNA, CDR2 YNFKEQ. V lost 0 bases and J 0 bases, leaving 11 bases between the germline ends. The CDR3 contains 16 residues. CDR3 nucleotides: TGTGCCAGCAGCCAAGAAGGGACAAGAATGAACACTGAAGCTTTCTTT. Its translation: CASSQEGTRMNTEAFF.

This chain joins TRBV29-1 and TRBJ2-2; the D gene is possibly TRBD1 (6 bases). The CDR3 runs 13 residues. The germline CDR1 and CDR2 sequences are SQVTM and ANQGSEA. The V end lost 7 bases, the J end lost 4 bases, and 13 bases lay between the germline ends. The CDR3 protein is CSAGDRTTGELFF. CDR3 nucleotide sequence: TGCAGCGCAGGAGACAGGACCACCGGGGAGCTGTTTTTT.

J is TRBJ2-7 and V is TRBV6-5; 7 positions agree with TRBD2. The CDR3 runs 14 residues. V shed 2 bases, J shed 5 bases, and the junction held 6 bases outside the gene matches. Germline V gives CDR1 MNHEY, CDR2 SVGAGI. CDR3: CASSYGGSANEQYF. CDR3 coding DNA: TGTGCCAGCAGTTACGGCGGGAGTGCGAACGAGCAGTACTTC.

This clone has only a few counts. V and J are TRBV19 and TRBJ2-1; D gene unclear. V lost 0 bases, J lost 4 bases, and 7 bases lay in between. The length of the CDR3 is 14 residues. CDR1 LNHDA and CDR2 SQIVND come from the germline V gene (reference sequence). CDR3 bases: TGTGCCAGTAGTATAGATGGAGAATACAATGAGCAGTTCTTC. Translating it yields CASSIDGEYNEQFF.

This rearrangement joins TRBV13 to TRBJ2-7; 11 positions agree with TRBD2. This CDR3 has 14 residues. Germline loops: CDR1 PRHDT, CDR2 FYEKMQ (reference sequence). V was clipped by 5 bases and J by 7 bases; unmatched bases: 7. In DNA, the CDR3 is TGTGCCAGCAGCCGACTAGCGGGGAGCGGGGAGCAGTACTTC. Translated: CASSRLAGSGEQYF. Together with reference TRBV13 and TRBJ2-7, the CDR3 gives the full variable domain: AAGVIQSPRHLIKEKRETATLKCYPIPRHDTVYWYQQGPGQDPQFLISFYEKMQSDKGSIPDRFSAQQFSDYHSELNMSSLELGDSALYFCASSRLAGSGEQYFGPGTRLTVT.

The rearrangement links TRBV7-9 to TRBJ2-1; D perhaps matches TRBD2 (5 bases). This CDR3 comprises 14 residues. The V end was cut by 2 bases, the J end by 6 bases, with 11 bases between. CDR1 is SEHNR, CDR2 FQNEAQ, per germline (reference sequence). The CDR3: CASSLSSLANEQFF. The CDR3 coding sequence is TGTGCCAGCAGCTTATCGAGCCTAGCCAATGAGCAGTTCTTC.

This chain joins TRBV19 and TRBJ1-3, with D possibly being TRBD1 (5 bases). Germline CDR1 reads LNHDA; CDR2 reads SQIVND (reference sequence). The CDR3 extends over 14 amino acids. V was cut by 3 bases and J by 4 bases, with 10 bases left in between. The CDR3 nucleotides read TGTGCCAGTAGTATCGAAACAGGAGGAAACACCATATATTTT. As protein: CASSIETGGNTIYF.

The chain uses TRBV5-1 and TRBJ2-7; the match to TRBD2 covers 7 bases. Looked up from germline, CDR1 is SGHRS and CDR2 is YFSETQ. The CDR3 totals 14 residues. V shed 0 bases, J shed 6 bases, and the junction held 6 bases outside the gene matches. CDR3 residues: CASSLGGSPGEQYF. In nucleotides, the CDR3 is TGCGCCAGCAGCTTGGGCGGGAGCCCGGGCGAGCAGTACTTC.

This chain links TRBV7-9 with TRBJ2-1, with D tentatively TRBD2 (6 bases). The CDR3 is 13 residues long. Germline V gene sequence: CDR1 SEHNR, CDR2 FQNEAQ (reference sequence). V lost 0 bases, J lost 6 bases, and 6 bases lay in between. CDR3 coding DNA: TGTGCCAGCAGCTTAGCGGGAGGCAATGAGCAGTTCTTC. Encoded protein: CASSLAGGNEQFF.

V gene TRBV4-2 combines with J gene TRBJ2-4; TRBD1 matches 8 bases. V lost 4 bases to trimming and J lost 3 bases; unmatched junction nucleotides: 2. The length of the CDR3 is 14 residues. CDR1 is LGHNA, CDR2 YNFKEQ, per germline. The CDR3 DNA reads TGTGCCAGCAGCCCGACAGGGGACAAAAACATTCAGTACTTC. Translating gives CASSPTGDKNIQYF.

The V gene is TRBV19, the J gene TRBJ2-3; 10 bases align to TRBD2. Germline values: CDR1 LNHDA, CDR2 SQIVND (reference sequence). Trimming cost V 2 bases and J 0 bases; bases outside gene matches: 17. The CDR3 runs to 21 residues. CDR3 residues: CASSIPIAGGLIWSSTDTQYF. In DNA form, the CDR3 reads TGTGCCAGTAGTATACCAATAGCGGGGGGCCTGATATGGTCCAGCACAGATACGCAGTATTTT.

This clone was recorded a few times. This chain uses TRBV5-5 with TRBJ1-1; weak D call: TRBD1 (5 bases). The germline V gene has CDR1 SGHKS and CDR2 YYEKEE (reference sequence). V lost 1 base to trimming and J lost 3 bases, with 19 bases between them. This CDR3 region has 17 residues. CDR3 nucleotide sequence: TGTGCCAGCAGCTTGCGTGGATACGGGGGTTGGGACACTGAAGCTTTCTTT. Its protein is CASSLRGYGGWDTEAFF.

The gene calls are TRBV7-3 and TRBJ1-6; D not resolved. Germline V lookup: CDR1 SGHTA, CDR2 FQGTGA. Trimming stripped 5 bases from V and 7 bases from J, with 15 bases between. CDR3 length: 15 amino acids. CDR3 DNA: TGTGCCAGCAGCGTGACGGATTCTAGGAATTCACCCCTCCACTTT. Translated, it gives CASSVTDSRNSPLHF.

The table lists this clone with a few counts. The rearrangement uses TRBV7-6 and TRBJ1-5, with 9 nucleotides matching TRBD1. The CDR3 is 15 residues long. Germline lookup yields CDR1 SGHVS and CDR2 FNYEAQ. Germline trimming cut 5 bases from V and 4 bases from J; bases unmatched to any gene: 6. In DNA form, the CDR3 reads TGTGCCAGCAGCCAGTTTGGGACAGGGAATCAGCCCCAGCATTTT. Its protein is CASSQFGTGNQPQHF.

This clone turned up a few times. The chain is built from TRBV10-3 and TRBJ2-1, with D perhaps matching TRBD1 (7 bases). Trimming removed 10 bases at V and 6 bases at J, with 19 bases between. CDR1 is ENHRY and CDR2 is SYGVKD in the germline V gene. This CDR3 is 14 amino acids long. The CDR3 nucleotides read TGTGCCACGCGTCTTCCAGGGGGGTCCAATGAGCAGTTCTTC. Protein sequence: CATRLPGGSNEQFF.